One sample yielded the 15 T cell receptor beta chains listed below, sequenced in a study of identical twins. TCRdb re-derived calls from the 5' RACE reads in MiXCR, one entry per CDR3 protein. This sample yields roughly 700,000 distinct CDR3 sequences, of which under 9% are seen a single time; about 0.98% belongs to the top ten. These same data were also listed under a study on yellow fever vaccine responses in identical twins.

Sequences were obtained from PBMCs. Source of these receptors: a young woman in good health.

Many counts were recorded for this clonotype. The CDR3 loop is CASSEVSGGHNEQFF. In DNA, the CDR3 is TGTGCCAGCAGTGAAGTTAGCGGGGGTCACAATGAGCAGTTCTTC. The chain employs TRBV2 and TRBJ2-1; 9 nucleotides line up with TRBD2. The junction had 3 bases not matched to a gene; V was cut back by 1 base and J by 5 bases. The CDR3 sequence is 15 residues long. Germline lookup yields CDR1 SNHLY and CDR2 FYNNEI.

This sequence joins TRBV5-1 and TRBJ1-1; 7 positions match TRBD1. From germline, CDR1 is SGHRS and CDR2 YFSETQ. Losses at the gene ends were 5 bases for V and 5 bases for J; bases not matched to a gene: 6. The CDR3 totals 13 residues. DNA of the CDR3: TGCGCCAGCAGTACGGAACAGGGGACTGAAGCTTTCTTT. Encoded protein: CASSTEQGTEAFF.

Many counts were recorded for this clonotype. The chain uses TRBV7-9 and TRBJ2-7, with 7 nucleotides matching TRBD1. The CDR3 totals 14 residues. CDR1 and CDR2 from the germline V gene are SEHNR and FQNEAQ (reference sequence). V shed 5 bases and J 6 bases; nucleotides not matched to a gene: 10. CDR3 in amino acids: CASSPHRGGVEQYF. The CDR3 DNA reads as TGTGCCAGCAGCCCACACAGGGGTGGGGTCGAGCAGTACTTC.

This clonotype occurred a few times. This chain links TRBV29-1 with TRBJ2-7; TRBD1 matches at 9 bases. Germline lookup yields CDR1 SQVTM and CDR2 ANQGSEA. The CDR3 has 13 amino acids. V lost 8 bases, J lost 1 base, and 6 bases stayed unmatched. CDR3 DNA: TGCAGCTTGAGGACAGGGGAATCCTACGAGCAGTACTTC. It translates to CSLRTGESYEQYF.

A few counts support this clonotype. This sequence joins TRBV30 and TRBJ2-5; D uncertain. V gave up 3 bases and J gave up 5 bases, with 13 bases separating them. There are 13 residues in the CDR3. Germline loops: CDR1 GTSNPN, CDR2 SVGIG (reference sequence). For the CDR3, the DNA is TGTGCCTGGAGGGGTTGGTTAGTGGAGACCCAGTACTTC. Translating gives CAWRGWLVETQYF.

The chain uses TRBV11-2 and TRBJ2-3; D might be TRBD2 (7 bases). With 5 bases removed from V and 4 bases from J, the gap between germline ends came to 25 bases. Germline assignment: CDR1 SGHAT and CDR2 FQNNGV. This CDR3 has 18 amino acids. CDR3 in amino acids: CASSQITPGLKGADTQYF. The CDR3 nucleotides are TGTGCCAGCAGCCAAATAACGCCGGGACTAAAGGGGGCAGATACGCAGTATTTT. Full variable domain (outside the CDR3, taken from reference TRBV11-2 and TRBJ2-3): EAGVAQSPRYKIIEKRQSVAFWCNPISGHATLYWYQQILGQGPKLLIQFQNNGVVDDSQLPKDRFSAERLKGVDSTLKIQPAKLEDSAVYLCASSQITPGLKGADTQYFGPGTRLTVL.

The J gene is TRBJ2-5, the V gene TRBV27; 10 bases agree with TRBD1. The CDR3 has 17 amino acids. Germline V gene sequence: CDR1 MNHEY, CDR2 SMNVEV (reference sequence). V lost 6 bases to trimming and J lost 3 bases; unmatched junction nucleotides: 13. The CDR3 bases are TGTGCCAGCAGCCAAGGAACCGCCGGGACAGGGGAAGAGACCCAGTACTTC. Its protein product is CASSQGTAGTGEETQYF.

This clonotype was detected many times. The chain employs TRBV20-1 and TRBJ2-5; a possible D gene is TRBD2 (6 bases). The ends were cut back, 6 bases at V and 5 bases at J, with 10 bases in the middle. CDR3 length: 11 amino acids. Germline CDR1 reads DFQATT; CDR2 reads SNEGSKA (reference sequence). The CDR3 sequence: CSASGGETQYF. The DNA of the CDR3 is TGCAGTGCCTCTGGGGGGGAGACCCAGTACTTC.

The gene calls are TRBV5-6 and TRBJ2-7; 7 nucleotides agree with TRBD1. Germline V gene lookup returns CDR1 SGHDT and CDR2 YYEEEE. The V segment lost 4 bases and the J segment 5 bases; nucleotides outside the gene matches: 9. CDR3 length: 14 residues. The CDR3 reads CASSTIKGADEQYF. The CDR3 region has the DNA TGTGCCAGCAGCACAATTAAGGGGGCAGACGAGCAGTACTTC.

The chain couples TRBV20-1 to TRBJ2-1; D remains unclear. The CDR3 sequence is 12 residues long. The V gene's germline CDR1 is DFQATT and CDR2 SNEGSKA (reference sequence). The V end lost 3 bases, the J end lost 10 bases, and 13 bases lay between the germline ends. CDR3 residues: CSASGTVWEQFF. The CDR3 DNA reads TGCAGTGCTAGCGGAACCGTTTGGGAGCAGTTCTTC.

This sequence joins TRBV19 and TRBJ2-7; D may be TRBD1 (5 bases). Germline V gives CDR1 LNHDA, CDR2 SQIVND (reference sequence). The CDR3 is 13 amino acids. Between the trimmed V and J ends, which lost 3 bases and 4 bases, there was a span of 10 bases. CDR3 DNA: TGTGCCAGTAGTATGGCCAGGGATTACGAGCAGTACTTC. Protein product: CASSMARDYEQYF.

This clonotype was observed a handful of times. This chain joins TRBV15 and TRBJ1-6; TRBD1 agrees at 7 bases. Germline V gene lookup returns CDR1 LNHNV and CDR2 YYDKDF (reference sequence). V gave up 3 bases and J gave up 1 base; unmatched junction bases: 6. The CDR3 has 17 residues. CDR3 nucleotide sequence: TGTGCCACCAGCAGGGTATCAGGGGGATCCTATAATTCACCCCTCCACTTT. It codes for CATSRVSGGSYNSPLHF.

This rearrangement joins TRBV29-1 to TRBJ2-1; 8 bases are shared with TRBD1. The CDR3 is 14 residues long. The trim removed 7 bases at V and 8 bases at J, leaving 13 bases unmatched. Germline loops: CDR1 SQVTM, CDR2 ANQGSEA. The CDR3 DNA is TGCAGCGACCTACAGGGGGTGGGGTTGGATGAGCAGTTCTTC. Protein product: CSDLQGVGLDEQFF.

The CDR3: CASSAGTGDLSSGANVLTF. The CDR3 DNA reads as TGTGCCAGCTCGGCCGGAACAGGGGACCTGAGCTCTGGGGCCAACGTCCTGACTTTC. The V and J genes are TRBV18 and TRBJ2-6; 7 nucleotides agree with TRBD1. Germline CDR1 KGHSH, CDR2 LQKENI. The junction had 14 bases not matched to a gene; V was cut back by 6 bases and J by 0 bases. The CDR3 loop spans 19 amino acids.

The chain has TRBV5-1 and TRBJ2-3; either TRBD1 or TRBD2 may supply D (5 bases each). Germline CDR1 and CDR2: SGHRS and YFSETQ. Trimming took 4 bases from V and 6 from J, leaving 12 bases between them. This CDR3 contains 13 residues. In DNA form, the CDR3 reads TGCGCCAGCAGCCGCCTGGGGGAGGATACGCAGTATTTT. Amino acid sequence: CASSRLGEDTQYF.